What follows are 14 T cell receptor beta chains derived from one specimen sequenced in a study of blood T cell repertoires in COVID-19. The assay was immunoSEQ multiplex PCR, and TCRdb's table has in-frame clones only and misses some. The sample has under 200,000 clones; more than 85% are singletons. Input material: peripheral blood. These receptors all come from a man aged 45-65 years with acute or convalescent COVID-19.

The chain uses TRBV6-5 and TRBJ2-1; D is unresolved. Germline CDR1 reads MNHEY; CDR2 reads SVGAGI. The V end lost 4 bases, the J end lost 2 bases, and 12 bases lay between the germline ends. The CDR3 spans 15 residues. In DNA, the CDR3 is TGTGCCAGCAGTTTTATTAGCAGCCCCTACAATGAGCAGTTCTTC. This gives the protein CASSFISSPYNEQFF.

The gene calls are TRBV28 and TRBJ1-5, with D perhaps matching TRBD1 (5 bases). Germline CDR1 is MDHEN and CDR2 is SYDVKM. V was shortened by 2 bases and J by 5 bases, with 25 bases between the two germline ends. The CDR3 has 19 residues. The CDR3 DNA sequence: TGTGCCAGCAGTTTACCGGAGGGGTGGCAGCGCACAACCCATCAGCCCCAGCATTTT. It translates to CASSLPEGWQRTTHQPQHF.

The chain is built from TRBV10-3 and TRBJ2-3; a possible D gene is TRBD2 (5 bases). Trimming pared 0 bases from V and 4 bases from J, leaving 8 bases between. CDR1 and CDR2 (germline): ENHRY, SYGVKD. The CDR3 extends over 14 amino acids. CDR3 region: CAISESRAADTQYF. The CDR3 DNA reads TGTGCCATCAGTGAGTCGCGAGCGGCAGATACGCAGTATTTT.

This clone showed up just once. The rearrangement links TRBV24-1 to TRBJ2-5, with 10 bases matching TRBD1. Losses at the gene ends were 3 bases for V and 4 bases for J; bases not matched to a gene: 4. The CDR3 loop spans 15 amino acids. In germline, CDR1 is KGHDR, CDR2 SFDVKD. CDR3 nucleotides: TGTGCCACCAGTGATATAGGACAGGGGGGAGAGACCCAGTACTTC. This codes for CATSDIGQGGETQYF.

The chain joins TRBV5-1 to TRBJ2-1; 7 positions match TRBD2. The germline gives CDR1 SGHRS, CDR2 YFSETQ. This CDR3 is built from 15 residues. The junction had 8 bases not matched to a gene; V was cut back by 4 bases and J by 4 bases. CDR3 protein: CASSPLADTYNEQFF. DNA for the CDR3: TGCGCCAGCAGCCCCCTAGCGGATACGTACAATGAGCAGTTCTTC.

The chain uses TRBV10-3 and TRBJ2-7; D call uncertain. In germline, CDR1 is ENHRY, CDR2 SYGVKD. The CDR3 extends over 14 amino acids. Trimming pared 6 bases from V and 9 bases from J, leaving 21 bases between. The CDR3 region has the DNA TGTGCCATCAGGGTACAAACCCCCGATCGAGGGCAGTACGTC. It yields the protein CAIRVQTPDRGQYV.

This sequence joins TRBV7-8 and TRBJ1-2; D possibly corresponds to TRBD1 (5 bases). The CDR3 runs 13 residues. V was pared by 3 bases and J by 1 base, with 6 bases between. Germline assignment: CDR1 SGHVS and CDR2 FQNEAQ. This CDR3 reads CASSFDSNYGYTF. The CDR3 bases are TGTGCCAGCAGCTTCGACAGTAACTATGGCTACACCTTC.

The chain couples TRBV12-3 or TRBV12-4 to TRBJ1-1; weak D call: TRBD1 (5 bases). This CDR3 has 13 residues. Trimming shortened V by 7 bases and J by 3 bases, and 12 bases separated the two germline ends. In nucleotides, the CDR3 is TGTGCCAGCACCTCGGGGGGAGACACTGAAGCTTTCTTT. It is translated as CASTSGGDTEAFF.

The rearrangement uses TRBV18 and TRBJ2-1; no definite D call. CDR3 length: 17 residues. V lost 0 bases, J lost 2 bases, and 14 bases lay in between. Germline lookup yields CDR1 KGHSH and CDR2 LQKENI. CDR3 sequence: CASSPPESEVPYNEQFF. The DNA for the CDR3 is TGTGCCAGCTCACCACCGGAGTCCGAGGTCCCCTACAATGAGCAGTTCTTC.

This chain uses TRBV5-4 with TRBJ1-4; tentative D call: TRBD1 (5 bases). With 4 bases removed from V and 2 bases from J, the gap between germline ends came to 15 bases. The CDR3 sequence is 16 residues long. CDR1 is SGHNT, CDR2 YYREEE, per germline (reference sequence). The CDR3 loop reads CASSRGGARTNEKLFF. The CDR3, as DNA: TGTGCCAGCAGCCGAGGAGGGGCGCGCACTAATGAAAAACTGTTTTTT.

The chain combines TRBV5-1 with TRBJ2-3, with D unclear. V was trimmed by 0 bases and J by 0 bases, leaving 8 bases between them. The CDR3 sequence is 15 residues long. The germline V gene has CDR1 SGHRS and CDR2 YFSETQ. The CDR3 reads CASSLGQISTDTQYF. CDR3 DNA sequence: TGCGCCAGCAGCTTGGGTCAGATTAGCACAGATACGCAGTATTTT.

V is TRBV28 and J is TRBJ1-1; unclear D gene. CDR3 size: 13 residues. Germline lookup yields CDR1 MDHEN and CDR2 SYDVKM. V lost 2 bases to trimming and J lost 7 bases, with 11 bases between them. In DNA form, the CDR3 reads TGTGCCAGCAGTTTAGCCGTGGAGGGTGAAGCTTTCTTT. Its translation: CASSLAVEGEAFF.

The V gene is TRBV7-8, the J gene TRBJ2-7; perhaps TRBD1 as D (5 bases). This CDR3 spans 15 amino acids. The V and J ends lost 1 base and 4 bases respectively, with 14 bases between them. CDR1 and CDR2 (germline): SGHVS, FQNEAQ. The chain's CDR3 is CASSLVPGMGYEQYF. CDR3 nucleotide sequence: TGTGCCAGCAGCTTAGTACCAGGGATGGGGTACGAGCAGTACTTC.

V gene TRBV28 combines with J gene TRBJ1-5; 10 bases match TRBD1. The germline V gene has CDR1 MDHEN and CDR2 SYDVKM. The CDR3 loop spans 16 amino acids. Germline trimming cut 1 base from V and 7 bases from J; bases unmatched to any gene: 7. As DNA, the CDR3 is TGTGCCAGCAGTTTATCAATGACAGGGGGCTTCCAGCCCCAGCATTTT. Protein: CASSLSMTGGFQPQHF.